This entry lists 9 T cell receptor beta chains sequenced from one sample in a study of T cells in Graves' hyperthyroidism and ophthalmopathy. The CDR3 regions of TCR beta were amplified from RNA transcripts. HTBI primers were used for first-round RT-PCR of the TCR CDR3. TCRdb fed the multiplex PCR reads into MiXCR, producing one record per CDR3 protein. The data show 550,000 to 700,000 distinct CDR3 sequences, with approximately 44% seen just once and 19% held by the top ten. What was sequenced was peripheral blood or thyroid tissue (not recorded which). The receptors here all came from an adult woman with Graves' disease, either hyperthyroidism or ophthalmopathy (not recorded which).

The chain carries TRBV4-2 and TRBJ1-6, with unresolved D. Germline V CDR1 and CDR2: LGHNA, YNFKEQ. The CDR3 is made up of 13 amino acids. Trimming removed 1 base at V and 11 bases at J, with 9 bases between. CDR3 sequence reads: CASSQATGTPLHF. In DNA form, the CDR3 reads TGTGCCAGCAGCCAAGCAACCGGGACACCCCTCCACTTT.

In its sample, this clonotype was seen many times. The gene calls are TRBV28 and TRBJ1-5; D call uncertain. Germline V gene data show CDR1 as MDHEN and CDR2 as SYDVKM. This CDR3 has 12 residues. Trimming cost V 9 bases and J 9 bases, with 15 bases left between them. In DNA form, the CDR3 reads TGTGCCAGTTTCGACCTTCGGGGGCCCCAGCATTTT. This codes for CASFDLRGPQHF.

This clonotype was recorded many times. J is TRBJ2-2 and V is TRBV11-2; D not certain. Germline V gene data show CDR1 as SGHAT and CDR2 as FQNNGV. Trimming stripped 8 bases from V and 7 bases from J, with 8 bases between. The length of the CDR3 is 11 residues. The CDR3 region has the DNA TGTGCCAGCTTTTCCGGCGGGGAGCTGTTTTTT. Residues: CASFSGGELFF.

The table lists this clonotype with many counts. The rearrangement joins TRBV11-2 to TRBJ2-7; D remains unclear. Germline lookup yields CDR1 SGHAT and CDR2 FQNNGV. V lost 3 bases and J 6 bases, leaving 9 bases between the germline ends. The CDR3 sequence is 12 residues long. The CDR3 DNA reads TGTGCCAGCAGCTTTTCCATCTCCGAGCAGTACTTC. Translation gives CASSFSISEQYF.

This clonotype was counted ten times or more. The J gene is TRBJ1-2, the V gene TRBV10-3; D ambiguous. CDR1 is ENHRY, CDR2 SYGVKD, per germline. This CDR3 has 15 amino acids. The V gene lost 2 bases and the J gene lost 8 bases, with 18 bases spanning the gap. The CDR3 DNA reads TGTGCCATCAGTGAGCCGGACCGAGGGCGGCGGGGCTACACCTTC. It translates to CAISEPDRGRRGYTF.

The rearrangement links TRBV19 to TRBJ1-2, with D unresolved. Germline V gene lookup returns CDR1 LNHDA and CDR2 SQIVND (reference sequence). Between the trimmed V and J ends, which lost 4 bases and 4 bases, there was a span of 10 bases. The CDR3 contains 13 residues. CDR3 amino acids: CASSTQTAYGYTF. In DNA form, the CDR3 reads TGTGCCAGTAGTACGCAGACTGCCTATGGCTACACCTTC. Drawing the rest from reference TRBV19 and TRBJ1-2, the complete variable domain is DGGITQSPKYLFRKEGQNVTLSCEQNLNHDAMYWYRQDPGQGLRLIYYSQIVNDFQKGDIAEGYSVSREKKESFPLTVTSAQKNPTAFYLCASSTQTAYGYTFGSGTRLTVV.

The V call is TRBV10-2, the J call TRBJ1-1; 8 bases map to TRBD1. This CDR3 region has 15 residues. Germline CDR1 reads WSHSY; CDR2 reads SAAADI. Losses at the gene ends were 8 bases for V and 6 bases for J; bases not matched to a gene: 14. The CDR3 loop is CASSLPGQGGPEAFF. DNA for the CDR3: TGCGCCAGCTCCCTCCCTGGACAGGGCGGCCCTGAAGCTTTCTTT.

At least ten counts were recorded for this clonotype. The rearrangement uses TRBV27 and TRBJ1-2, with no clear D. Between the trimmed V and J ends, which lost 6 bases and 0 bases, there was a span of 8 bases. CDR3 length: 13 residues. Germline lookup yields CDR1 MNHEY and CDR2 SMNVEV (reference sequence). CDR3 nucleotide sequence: TGTGCCAGCAGCAACACCGCTAACTATGGCTACACCTTC. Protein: CASSNTANYGYTF.

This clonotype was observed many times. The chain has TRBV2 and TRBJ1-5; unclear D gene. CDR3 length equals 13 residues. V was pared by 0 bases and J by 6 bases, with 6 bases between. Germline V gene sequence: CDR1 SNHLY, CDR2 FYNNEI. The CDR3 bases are TGTGCCAGCAGTGAAGCGCTTCCTCAGCCCCAGCATTTT. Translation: CASSEALPQPQHF. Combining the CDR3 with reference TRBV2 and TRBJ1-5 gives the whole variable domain EPEVTQTPSHQVTQMGQEVILRCVPISNHLYFYWYRQILGQKVEFLVSFYNNEISEKSEIFDDQFSVERPDGSNFTLKIRSTKLEDSAMYFCASSEALPQPQHFGDGTRLSIL.